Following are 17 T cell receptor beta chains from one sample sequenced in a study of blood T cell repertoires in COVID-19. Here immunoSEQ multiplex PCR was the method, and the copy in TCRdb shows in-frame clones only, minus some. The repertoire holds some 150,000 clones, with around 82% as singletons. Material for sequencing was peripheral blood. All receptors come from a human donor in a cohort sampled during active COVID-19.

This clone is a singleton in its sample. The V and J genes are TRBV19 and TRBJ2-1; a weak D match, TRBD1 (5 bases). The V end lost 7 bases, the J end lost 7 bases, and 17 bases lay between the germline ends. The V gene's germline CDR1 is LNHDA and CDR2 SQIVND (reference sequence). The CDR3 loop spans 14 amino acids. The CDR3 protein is CASNSIGARNEQFF. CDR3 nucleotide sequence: TGTGCCAGTAATAGTATTGGGGCTCGAAATGAGCAGTTCTTC. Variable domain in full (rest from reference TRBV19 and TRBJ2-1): DGGITQSPKYLFRKEGQNVTLSCEQNLNHDAMYWYRQDPGQGLRLIYYSQIVNDFQKGDIAEGYSVSREKKESFPLTVTSAQKNPTAFYLCASNSIGARNEQFFGPGTRLTVL.

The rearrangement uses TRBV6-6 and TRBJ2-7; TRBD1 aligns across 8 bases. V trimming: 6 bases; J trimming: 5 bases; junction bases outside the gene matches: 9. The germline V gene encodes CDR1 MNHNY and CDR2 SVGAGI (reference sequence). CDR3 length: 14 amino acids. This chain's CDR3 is CASSLDRVSHEQYF. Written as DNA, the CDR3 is TGTGCCAGCAGCCTGGACAGGGTGTCCCACGAGCAGTACTTC.

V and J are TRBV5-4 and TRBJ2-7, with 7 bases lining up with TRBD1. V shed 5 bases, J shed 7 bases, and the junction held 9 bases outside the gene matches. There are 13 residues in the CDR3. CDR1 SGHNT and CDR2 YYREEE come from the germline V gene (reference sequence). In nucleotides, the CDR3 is TGTGCCAGCAGACCGGACAGGTTGGGGGAGCAGTACTTC. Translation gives CASRPDRLGEQYF. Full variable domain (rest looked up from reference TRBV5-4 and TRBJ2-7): ETGVTQSPTHLIKTRGQQVTLRCSSQSGHNTVSWYQQALGQGPQFIFQYYREEENGRGNFPPRFSGLQFPNYSSELNVNALELDDSALYLCASRPDRLGEQYFGPGTRLTVT.

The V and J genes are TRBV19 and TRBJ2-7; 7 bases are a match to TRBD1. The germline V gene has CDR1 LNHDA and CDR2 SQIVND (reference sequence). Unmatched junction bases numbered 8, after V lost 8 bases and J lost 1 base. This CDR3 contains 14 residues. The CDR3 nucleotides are TGTGCCAGTGCGGACAGGCGGATGTCCTACGAGCAGTACTTC. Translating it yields CASADRRMSYEQYF.

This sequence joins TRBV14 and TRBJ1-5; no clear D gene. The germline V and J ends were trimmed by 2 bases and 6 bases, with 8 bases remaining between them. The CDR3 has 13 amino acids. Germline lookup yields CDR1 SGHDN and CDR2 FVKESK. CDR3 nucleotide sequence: TGTGCCAGCAGCCAATTGGGAGGTCAGCCCCAGCATTTT. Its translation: CASSQLGGQPQHF.

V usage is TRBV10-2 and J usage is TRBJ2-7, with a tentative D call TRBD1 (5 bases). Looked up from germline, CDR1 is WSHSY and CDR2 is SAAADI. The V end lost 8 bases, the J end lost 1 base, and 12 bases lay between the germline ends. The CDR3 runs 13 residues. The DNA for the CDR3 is TGCGCCAGCTCCCGTGACAGTTCCTACGAGCAGTACTTC. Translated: CASSRDSSYEQYF.

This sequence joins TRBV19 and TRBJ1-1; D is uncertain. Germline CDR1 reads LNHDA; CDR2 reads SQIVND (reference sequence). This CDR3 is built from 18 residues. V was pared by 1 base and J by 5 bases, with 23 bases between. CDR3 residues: CASSIARVRPQIVTEAFF. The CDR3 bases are TGTGCCAGTAGTATAGCGCGGGTTAGGCCCCAAATAGTGACTGAAGCTTTCTTT.

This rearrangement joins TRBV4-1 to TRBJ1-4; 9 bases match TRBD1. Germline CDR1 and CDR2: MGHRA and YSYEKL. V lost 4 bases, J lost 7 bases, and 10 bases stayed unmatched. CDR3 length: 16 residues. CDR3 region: CASSRTPGQGSEKLFF. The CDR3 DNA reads TGCGCCAGCAGCCGCACCCCGGGACAGGGTTCTGAAAAACTGTTTTTT.

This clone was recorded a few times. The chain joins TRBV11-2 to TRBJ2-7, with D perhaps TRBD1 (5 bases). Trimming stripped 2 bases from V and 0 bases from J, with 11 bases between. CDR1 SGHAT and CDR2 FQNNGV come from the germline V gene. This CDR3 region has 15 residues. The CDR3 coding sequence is TGTGCCAGCAGCTTACCAGGGTCGGGCTCCTACGAGCAGTACTTC. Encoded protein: CASSLPGSGSYEQYF.

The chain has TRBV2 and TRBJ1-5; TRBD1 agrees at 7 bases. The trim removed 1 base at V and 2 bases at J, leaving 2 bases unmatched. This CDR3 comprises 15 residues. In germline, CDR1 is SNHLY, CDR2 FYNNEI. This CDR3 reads CASSEVGTGNQPQHF. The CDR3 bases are TGTGCCAGCAGTGAAGTTGGGACAGGCAATCAGCCCCAGCATTTT.

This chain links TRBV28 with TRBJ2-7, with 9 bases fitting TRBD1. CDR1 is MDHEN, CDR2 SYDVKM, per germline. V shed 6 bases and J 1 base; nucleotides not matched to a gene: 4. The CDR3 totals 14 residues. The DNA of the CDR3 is TGTGCCAGCAGCTCCGGGACAGGGTCCTACGAGCAGTACTTC. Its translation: CASSSGTGSYEQYF.

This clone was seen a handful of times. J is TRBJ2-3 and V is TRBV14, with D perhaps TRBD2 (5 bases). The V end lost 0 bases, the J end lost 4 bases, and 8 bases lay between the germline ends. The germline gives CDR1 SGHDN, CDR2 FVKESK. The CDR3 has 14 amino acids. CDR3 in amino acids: CASSQDLGADTQYF. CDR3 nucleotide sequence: TGTGCCAGCAGCCAAGATCTGGGAGCAGATACGCAGTATTTT.

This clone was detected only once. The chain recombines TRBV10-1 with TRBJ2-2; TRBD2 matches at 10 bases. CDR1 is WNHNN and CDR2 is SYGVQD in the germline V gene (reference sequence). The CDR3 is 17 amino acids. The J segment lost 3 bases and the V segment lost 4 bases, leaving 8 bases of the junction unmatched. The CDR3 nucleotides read TGCGCCAGCAGTGGCAATAAAGCGGGGGGGCACACCGGGGAGCTGTTTTTT. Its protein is CASSGNKAGGHTGELFF.

CDR3 in amino acids: CASSIRPNSPLHF. Written as DNA, the CDR3 is TGTGCCAGCAGCATTCGTCCCAATTCACCCCTCCACTTT. The V call is TRBV3-1 (or the pseudogene TRBV3-2), the J call TRBJ1-6, with unresolved D. V was trimmed by 5 bases and J by 7 bases, leaving 9 bases between them. Looked up from germline, CDR1 is LGHDT and CDR2 is YNNKEL (reference sequence). This CDR3 region has 13 residues.

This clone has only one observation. The CDR3 reads CASRADRGNTEAFF. Here the CDR3 DNA reads TGTGCCAGCAGGGCCGACAGGGGGAACACTGAAGCTTTCTTT. The chain uses TRBV6-5 and TRBJ1-1, with 8 bases identical to TRBD1. The CDR3 is made up of 14 amino acids. After removal of 6 bases from V and 1 base from J, the junction contained 4 bases not matched to a gene. CDR1 is MNHEY and CDR2 is SVGAGI in the germline V gene.

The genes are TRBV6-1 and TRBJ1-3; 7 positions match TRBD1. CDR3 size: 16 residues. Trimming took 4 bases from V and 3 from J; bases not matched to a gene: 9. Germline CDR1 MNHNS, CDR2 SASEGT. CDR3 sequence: CASSVTGPGNGNTIYF. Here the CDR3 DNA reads TGTGCCAGCAGTGTGACAGGGCCAGGGAATGGAAACACCATATATTTT.

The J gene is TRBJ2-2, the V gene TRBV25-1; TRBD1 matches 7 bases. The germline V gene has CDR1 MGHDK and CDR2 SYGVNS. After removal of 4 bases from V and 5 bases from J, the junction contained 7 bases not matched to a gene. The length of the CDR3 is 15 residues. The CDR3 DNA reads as TGTGCCAGCAGTGCGACAGGGCGTAAAACCGGGGAGCTGTTTTTT. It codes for CASSATGRKTGELFF.